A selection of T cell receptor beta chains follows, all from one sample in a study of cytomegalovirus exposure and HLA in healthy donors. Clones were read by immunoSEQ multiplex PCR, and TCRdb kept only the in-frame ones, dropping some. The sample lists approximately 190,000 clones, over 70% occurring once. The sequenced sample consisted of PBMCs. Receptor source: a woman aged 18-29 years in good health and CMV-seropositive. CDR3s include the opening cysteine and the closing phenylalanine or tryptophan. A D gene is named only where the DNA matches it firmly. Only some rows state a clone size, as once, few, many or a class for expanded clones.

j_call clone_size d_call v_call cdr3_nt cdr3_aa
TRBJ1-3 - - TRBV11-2 TGTGCCAGCAGCTTAGATCGCACTCACGGGAGCACCATATATTTT CASSLDRTHGSTIYF
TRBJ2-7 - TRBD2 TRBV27 TGTGCCAGCAGTTTAACGGGGCCACGACTAGCGGGTAACGAGCAGTACTTC CASSLTGPRLAGNEQYF
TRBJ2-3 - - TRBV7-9 TGTGCCAGCAGCTTACCGCGAAGCACAGATACGCAGTATTTT CASSLPRSTDTQYF
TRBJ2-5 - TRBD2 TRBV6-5 TGTGCCAGCAGCACGCGGGGGGAGACCCAGTACTTC CASSTRGETQYF
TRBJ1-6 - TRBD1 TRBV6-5 TGTGCCAGCAGTTACCGGACAGGGAGTTCACCCCTCCACTTT CASSYRTGSSPLHF
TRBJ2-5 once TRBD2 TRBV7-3 TGTGCCAGCAGCTTAAGCGGGGGGCTCCAAGAGACCCAGTACTTC CASSLSGGLQETQYF
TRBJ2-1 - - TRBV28 TGTGCCAGCAGTTTATATAGGGGTTCGGAGCAGTTCTTC CASSLYRGSEQFF
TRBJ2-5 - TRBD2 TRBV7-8 TGTGCCAGCAGGTCACGTCGCGGGGGGATTATGGAGACCCAGTACTTC CASRSRRGGIMETQYF
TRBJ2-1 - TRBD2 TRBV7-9 TGTGCCAGCAGCTTAGACCGACTAGCGGGGGGATCTGAGCAGTTCTTC CASSLDRLAGGSEQFF
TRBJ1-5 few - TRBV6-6 TGTGCCAGCGGGGGCGGAGGAAGCAATCAGCCCCAGCATTTT CASGGGGSNQPQHF
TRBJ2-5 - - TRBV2 TGTGCCAGCACTATCCAAGAGACCCAGTACTTC CASTIQETQYF
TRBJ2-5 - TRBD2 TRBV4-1 TGCGCCAGCAGCCGGAGGCTAGCGGAGAGTGGGGAGACCCAGTACTTC CASSRRLAESGETQYF
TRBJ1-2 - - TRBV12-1 TGTGCCAGCAGCTTTCGGGACAGGCTCTATGGCTACACCTTC CASSFRDRLYGYTF
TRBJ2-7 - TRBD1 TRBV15 TGTGCCACCAGCAGGATCCCGGGACAGGGGGCCTACGAGCAGTACTTC CATSRIPGQGAYEQYF
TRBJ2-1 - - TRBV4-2 TGTGCCAGCAGCCAAAGGCGGGGCTCCTACAATGAGCAGTTCTTC CASSQRRGSYNEQFF
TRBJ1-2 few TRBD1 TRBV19 TGTGCCAGTACCCCCTTTTCAGGGGGAGGTGGCTACACCTTC CASTPFSGGGGYTF
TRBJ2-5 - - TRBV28 TGTGCCAGCAGCCCACAGTTTGAGACCCAGTACTTC CASSPQFETQYF
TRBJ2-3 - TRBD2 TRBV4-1 TGCGCCAGCAGCCAAGCTTATCGGCCCGGGAGGGGGACAGATACGCAGTATTTT CASSQAYRPGRGTDTQYF
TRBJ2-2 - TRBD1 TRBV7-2 TGTGCCAGCAGCCCACAACGTTCAGGGGGTGGCGGGGAGCTGTTTTTT CASSPQRSGGGGELFF
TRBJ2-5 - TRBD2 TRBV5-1 TGCGCCAGCAGCTTTGGCGGGGGAAACCAAGAGACCCAGTACTTC CASSFGGGNQETQYF
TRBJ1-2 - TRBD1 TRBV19 TGTGCCAGTAGCACCGGGAAGGTCAGGGGGCAGGGGCACGGCTACACCTTC CASSTGKVRGQGHGYTF
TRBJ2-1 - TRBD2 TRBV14 TGTGCCAGCAGCCAGCTGGGAGGGTACAATGAGCAGTTCTTC CASSQLGGYNEQFF
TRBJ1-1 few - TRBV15 TGTGCCACCTCCGGGACAAAGAACACTGAAGCTTTCTTT CATSGTKNTEAFF
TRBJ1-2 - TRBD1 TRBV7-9 TGTGCCAGCAGCGTTCAGGGGGCCTCCTATGGCTACACCTTC CASSVQGASYGYTF
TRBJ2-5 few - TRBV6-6 TGTGCCAGCAGCCTCCACGTGGAGAAGACCCAGTACTTC CASSLHVEKTQYF
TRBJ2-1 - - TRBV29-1 TGCAGCGTTGTCCCCCACAACAATGAGCAGTTCTTC CSVVPHNNEQFF
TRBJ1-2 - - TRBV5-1 TGCGCCAGCAGCGCAACGGACTATGGCTACACCTTC CASSATDYGYTF
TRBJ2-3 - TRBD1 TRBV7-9 TGTGCCAGCAGCCCAGGGGGTAGCACAGATACGCAGTATTTT CASSPGGSTDTQYF
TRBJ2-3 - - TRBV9 TGTGCCAGCAGCGCAACAACGGGACTCCGCACAGATACGCAGTATTTT CASSATTGLRTDTQYF
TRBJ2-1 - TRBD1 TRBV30 TGTGCCTGGAGTGTAGTCCGGGACAGGGTTGGCTACAATGAGCAGTTCTTC CAWSVVRDRVGYNEQFF
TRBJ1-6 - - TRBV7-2 TGTGCCAGCAGCTTAGTTGACAGCAATTCACCCCTCCACTTT CASSLVDSNSPLHF
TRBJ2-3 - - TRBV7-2 TGTGCCAGCAGGAAAGGAGGCACAGATACGCAGTATTTT CASRKGGTDTQYF
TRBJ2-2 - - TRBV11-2 TGTGCCAGCAGCTTGGGGGCGCGAGGCGGGGAGCTGTTTTTT CASSLGARGGELFF
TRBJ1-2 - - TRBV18 TGTGCCAGCTCACCAGTCACGGAGTCCGGCTACACCTTC CASSPVTESGYTF
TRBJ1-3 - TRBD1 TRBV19 TGTGCCAGTCGCCAACAAGGGGGCTTGTCTGGAAACACCATATATTTT CASRQQGGLSGNTIYF
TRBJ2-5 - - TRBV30 TGTGCCTGGAAAGAGGGCGGGGAGACCCAGTACTTC CAWKEGGETQYF
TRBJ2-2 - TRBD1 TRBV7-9 TGTGCCAGCAGCTCCCGGGACAGGCTAACCGGGGAGCTGTTTTTT CASSSRDRLTGELFF
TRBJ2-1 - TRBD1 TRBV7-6 TGTGCCAGCAGCTCAAGACAGGGGCTGAATGAGCAGTTCTTC CASSSRQGLNEQFF
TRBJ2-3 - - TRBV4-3 TGCGCCAGCAGCCAAGCGCGGGGAATCACAGATACGCAGTATTTT CASSQARGITDTQYF
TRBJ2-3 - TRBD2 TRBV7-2 TGTGGATCTAGCGGGGGATGGGCAGATACGCAGTATTTT CGSSGGWADTQYF
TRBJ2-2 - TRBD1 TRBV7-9 TGTGCCAGCAGCCCGTTACAGGGGGTCACCGGGGAGCTGTTTTTT CASSPLQGVTGELFF
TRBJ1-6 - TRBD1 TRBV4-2 TGTGCCAGCAGCCAGGTGGGGACAGAGGGTTCACCCCTCCACTTT CASSQVGTEGSPLHF
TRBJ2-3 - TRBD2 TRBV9 TGTGCCAGCAGCCCGCGGGGGTACCTTCGGGATACGCAGTATTTT CASSPRGYLRDTQYF
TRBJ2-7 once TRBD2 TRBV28 TGTGCCAGCAGTCGAGCGGGGCCCTACGAGCAGTACTTC CASSRAGPYEQYF
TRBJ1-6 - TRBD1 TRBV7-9 TGTGCCAGCAGCCAGTTGGGGACAGATTATAATTCACCCCTCCACTTT CASSQLGTDYNSPLHF
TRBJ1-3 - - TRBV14 TGTGCCAGCACGGATCAGGGCTTCCTCTCTGGAAACACCATATATTTT CASTDQGFLSGNTIYF
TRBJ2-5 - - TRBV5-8 TGTGCCAGCAGCTTGGAGCTCCTTGAGACCCAGTACTTC CASSLELLETQYF
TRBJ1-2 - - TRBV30 TGTGCCTGGAGTGCGGACTCTAACTATGGCTACACCTTC CAWSADSNYGYTF
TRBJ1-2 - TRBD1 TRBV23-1 TGCGCCAGCAGTCGAGGCAGGGGGCCCCCCTATGGCTACACCTTC CASSRGRGPPYGYTF
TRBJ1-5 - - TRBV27 TGTGCCAGCAGTTTAACGAACCTCAGGTTCAGCAATCAGCCCCAGCATTTT CASSLTNLRFSNQPQHF
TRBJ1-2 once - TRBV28 TGTGCCAGCAGTTTGAGGGCAAGGATGGGGACTAACTATGGCTACACCTTC CASSLRARMGTNYGYTF
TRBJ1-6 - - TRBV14 TGTGCCAGCAGCCAAGTGGGGGGATCACCCCTCCACTTT CASSQVGGSPLHF
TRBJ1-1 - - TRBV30 TGTGCCTGGAGTCTGGGCGGAGGGATCCCTGAAGCTTTCTTT CAWSLGGGIPEAFF
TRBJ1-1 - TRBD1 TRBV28 TGTGCCAGCAGCCCACCACAGGGGACTGAAGCTTTCTTT CASSPPQGTEAFF
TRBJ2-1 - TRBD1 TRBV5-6 TGTGCCAGCAGCCCACCGACAGGGGGCCCTGTCAATGAGCAGTTCTTC CASSPPTGGPVNEQFF
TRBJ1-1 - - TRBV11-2 TGTGCCAGCAGCTTAGGCAGGCAAGCTTTCTTT CASSLGRQAFF
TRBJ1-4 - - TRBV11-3 TGTGCCAGCAGCTTAGATCTAGGATTTCCTAATGAAAAACTGTTTTTT CASSLDLGFPNEKLFF